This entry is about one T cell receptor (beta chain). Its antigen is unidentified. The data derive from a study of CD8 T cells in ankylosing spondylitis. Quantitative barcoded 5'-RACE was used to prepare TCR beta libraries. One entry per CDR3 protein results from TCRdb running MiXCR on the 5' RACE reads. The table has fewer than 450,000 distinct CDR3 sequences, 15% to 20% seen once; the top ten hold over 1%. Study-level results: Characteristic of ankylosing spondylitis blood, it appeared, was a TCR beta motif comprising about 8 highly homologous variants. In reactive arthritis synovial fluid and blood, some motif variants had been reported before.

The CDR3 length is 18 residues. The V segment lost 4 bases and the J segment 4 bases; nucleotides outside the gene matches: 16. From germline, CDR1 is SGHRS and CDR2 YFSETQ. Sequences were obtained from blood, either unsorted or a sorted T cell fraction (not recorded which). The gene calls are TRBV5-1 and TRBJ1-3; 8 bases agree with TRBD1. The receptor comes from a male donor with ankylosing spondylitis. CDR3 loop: CASSHSGQGLMSGNTIYF. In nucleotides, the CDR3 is TGCGCCAGCAGCCACTCAGGACAGGGACTGATGTCGGGAAACACCATATATTTT.